These 21 T cell receptor beta chains originate from one sample sequenced in a study of identical twins (dated by TCRdb to the mid-2010s). The protocol used for the library was 5' RACE. The listed sequencing device is Illumina HiSeq 2000. In TCRdb, the public reads were trimmed at Q25 with fastp and aligned with MiXCR, with productive beta chains retained. Each entry is one CDR3 protein sequence, shown with its most common DNA and genes. Within this sample are roughly 720,000 distinct CDR3 sequences, with roughly 20% of them counted one time only. The top ten hold roughly 14% of the sample. The same data also went into a second study, on T cells expressing NK-cell markers.

Specimen: PBMCs. The receptors stem from a woman younger than 30 in good health.

This clonotype turned up a few times. V is TRBV5-1 and J is TRBJ2-2; 9 nucleotides line up with TRBD1. This CDR3 has 15 residues. CDR1 is SGHRS, CDR2 YFSETQ, per germline. J was trimmed by 6 bases and V by 9 bases; bases with no gene match: 12. CDR3 DNA sequence: TGCGCCACGAGGGACAGGGATAGGGGGCCCGGGGAGCTGTTTTTT. This translates into CATRDRDRGPGELFF.

This clonotype was observed a handful of times. The chain couples TRBV20-1 to TRBJ1-1; 7 bases are a match to TRBD1. The CDR3 totals 16 residues. V was clipped by 6 bases and J by 4 bases; unmatched bases: 17. CDR1 is DFQATT and CDR2 is SNEGSKA in the germline V gene (reference sequence). Here the CDR3 DNA reads TGCAGTGCACCCTCAGGGGGAACAGTTAAGCGCACTGAAGCTTTCTTT. This encodes CSAPSGGTVKRTEAFF.

Concerning this clonotype itself: At one boundary the junction diverges from the germline segment, which might be a read error. In nucleotides, the CDR3 is TGCGCCAGCAGTGAGGATGGGACCGGAGTGATTCGGTTC. This sequence encodes CASSEDGTGVIRF. The rearrangement uses TRBV10-1 and TRBJ1-2; possible D gene TRBD1, 5 bases. The CDR3 consists of 13 residues. Germline V gene lookup returns CDR1 WNHNN and CDR2 SYGVQD (reference sequence).

This clonotype has at least ten counts. The V and J genes are TRBV6-2 or TRBV6-3 and TRBJ2-1; D gene uncertain. The CDR3 has 14 amino acids. V was clipped by 8 bases and J by 5 bases, with 16 bases between them. Germline V gene data show CDR1 as MNHEY and CDR2 as SVGEGT. The CDR3 DNA sequence: TGTGCCAGCTGGCAGCATGATCCCCACAATGAGCAGTTCTTC. Translating gives CASWQHDPHNEQFF.

This chain links TRBV20-1 with TRBJ2-2; 8 bases map to TRBD1. Germline trimming cut 3 bases from V and 7 bases from J; bases unmatched to any gene: 10. Per germline, CDR1 DFQATT and CDR2 SNEGSKA (reference sequence). This CDR3 contains 15 residues. The CDR3 sequence: CSARPPGGGGGELFF. CDR3 in DNA: TGCAGTGCTAGGCCTCCAGGGGGCGGCGGCGGGGAGCTGTTTTTT.

This clonotype was observed a handful of times. The V and J genes are TRBV12-3 or TRBV12-4 and TRBJ1-2; 9 nucleotides agree with TRBD1. This CDR3 is 15 amino acids long. Trimming took 2 bases from V and 6 from J; bases not matched to a gene: 7. The CDR3 DNA follows: TGTGCCAGCAGTTTACCCCTATGGACAGGGGATGGCTACACCTTC. It translates to CASSLPLWTGDGYTF.

This clonotype came up a few times. This chain joins TRBV29-1 and TRBJ1-5; TRBD1 agrees at 7 bases. V was clipped by 7 bases and J by 4 bases; unmatched bases: 7. Germline V gene lookup returns CDR1 SQVTM and CDR2 ANQGSEA. This CDR3 contains 13 residues. This chain's CDR3 is CSAGGTDNQPQHF. DNA of the CDR3: TGCAGCGCCGGCGGGACAGATAATCAGCCCCAGCATTTT. Full variable domain (remainder filled in from reference TRBV29-1 and TRBJ1-5): SAVISQKPSRDICQRGTSLTIQCQVDSQVTMMFWYRQQPGQSLTLIATANQGSEATYESGFVIDKFPISRPNLTFSTLTVSNMSPEDSSIYLCSAGGTDNQPQHFGDGTRLSIL.

The table lists this clonotype with a few counts. This sequence joins TRBV7-9 and TRBJ2-7, with a possible D match to TRBD1 (6 bases). Trimming took 5 bases from V and 0 from J, leaving 14 bases between them. The CDR3 is 15 residues long. Germline lookup yields CDR1 SEHNR and CDR2 FQNEAQ (reference sequence). The chain's CDR3 is CASSPTWGRSYEQYF. Written as DNA, the CDR3 is TGTGCCAGCAGCCCAACATGGGGGCGCTCCTACGAGCAGTACTTC.

In its sample, this clonotype was seen a few times. V is TRBV20-1 and J is TRBJ2-3; D call uncertain. The CDR3 is 13 residues long. CDR1 DFQATT and CDR2 SNEGSKA come from the germline V gene (reference sequence). Between the trimmed V and J ends, which lost 4 bases and 5 bases, there was a span of 13 bases. The CDR3 is CSATPVIGDTQYF. CDR3 in DNA: TGCAGTGCTACCCCTGTTATCGGAGATACGCAGTATTTT.

This clonotype was recorded a few times. CDR3 in DNA: TGTGCCAGCAGCTTAGAATCTACCGGGGAGCTGTTTTTT. This codes for CASSLESTGELFF. The V and J genes are TRBV11-2 and TRBJ2-2, with D hard to call. Germline V gives CDR1 SGHAT, CDR2 FQNNGV. The CDR3 extends over 13 amino acids. Trimming pared 0 bases from V and 5 bases from J, leaving 4 bases between.

The J gene is TRBJ2-2, the V gene TRBV15; perhaps TRBD1 as D (6 bases). Germline-derived CDR1 and CDR2 are LNHNV and YYDKDF (reference sequence). The V and J ends lost 9 bases and 1 base respectively, with 9 bases between them. This CDR3 comprises 13 residues. The CDR3 DNA reads as TGTGCCACTTCGACAGGGAACACCGGGGAGCTGTTTTTT. Translating gives CATSTGNTGELFF.

This rearrangement joins TRBV7-8 to TRBJ2-1; D possibly corresponds to TRBD1 (6 bases). Germline V CDR1 and CDR2: SGHVS, FQNEAQ. The CDR3 extends over 13 amino acids. The ends were cut back, 5 bases at V and 9 bases at J, with 14 bases in the middle. The CDR3 DNA follows: TGTGCCAGCAGCCACAAGTTGGGGGCTGAGCAGTTCTTC. Protein product: CASSHKLGAEQFF.

This clonotype was recorded once. This CDR3 reads CASSLGVVLGGTSTDTQYF. The DNA of the CDR3 is TGTGCCAGCAGCTTAGGAGTGGTGCTCGGGGGGACTAGCACAGATACGCAGTATTTT. The V gene is TRBV7-8, the J gene TRBJ2-3; 7 bases are a match to TRBD2. V shed 1 base, J shed 0 bases, and the junction held 13 bases outside the gene matches. The CDR3 sequence is 19 residues long. Germline V lookup: CDR1 SGHVS, CDR2 FQNEAQ.

CDR3 in amino acids: CASSWIAGVRVNEQYF. CDR3 nucleotide sequence: TGCGCCAGCAGCTGGATAGCGGGAGTGAGGGTGAACGAGCAGTACTTC. This chain uses TRBV5-1 with TRBJ2-7; 9 bases are a match to TRBD2. The V segment lost 3 bases and the J segment 5 bases; nucleotides outside the gene matches: 12. This CDR3 is built from 16 residues. From germline, CDR1 is SGHRS and CDR2 YFSETQ.

The rearrangement links TRBV4-1 to TRBJ2-7; a possible D gene is TRBD1 (6 bases). V was pared by 4 bases and J by 6 bases, with 25 bases between. The CDR3 is 17 residues long. In germline, CDR1 is MGHRA, CDR2 YSYEKL. The chain's CDR3 is CASSLGTGQFSFLEQYF. The CDR3 nucleotides are TGCGCCAGCAGCCTAGGAACTGGACAGTTTAGTTTTCTCGAGCAGTACTTC.

This clonotype was recorded a few times. V usage is TRBV6-4 and J usage is TRBJ2-1, with TRBD1 as a possible D gene (6 bases). The CDR3 is made up of 15 amino acids. Deletions cut 0 bases from V and 4 bases from J, with 10 bases between. CDR1 and CDR2 (germline): MRHNA, SNTAGT. Here the CDR3 DNA reads TGTGCCAGCAGTGACTCGACAGGATATTACAATGAGCAGTTCTTC. Its translation is CASSDSTGYYNEQFF.

The chain has TRBV20-1 and TRBJ2-3; 8 nucleotides line up with TRBD2. Germline trimming cut 6 bases from V and 7 bases from J; bases unmatched to any gene: 18. Germline CDR1 reads DFQATT; CDR2 reads SNEGSKA (reference sequence). This CDR3 region has 16 residues. This CDR3 reads CSAPWAPGRALNTQYF. The DNA for the CDR3 is TGCAGTGCCCCCTGGGCCCCCGGGAGGGCCTTAAATACGCAGTATTTT.

In its sample, this clonotype was seen a few times. The chain is built from TRBV7-9 and TRBJ1-5; 8 nucleotides match TRBD1. With 6 bases clipped from V and 6 bases from J, the junction kept 7 bases outside the gene matches. CDR3 length equals 14 residues. The germline gives CDR1 SEHNR, CDR2 FQNEAQ (reference sequence). CDR3 sequence reads: CASRSTGEGQPQHF. The CDR3 DNA sequence: TGTGCCAGCAGATCGACAGGGGAAGGTCAGCCCCAGCATTTT.

The chain has TRBV5-6 and TRBJ2-3, with TRBD1 matching over 9 bases. V trimming: 1 base; J trimming: 4 bases; junction bases outside the gene matches: 4. The CDR3 runs 15 residues. Germline loops: CDR1 SGHDT, CDR2 YYEEEE. The chain's CDR3 is CASSLWDREADTQYF. DNA for the CDR3: TGTGCCAGCAGCTTGTGGGACAGGGAGGCAGATACGCAGTATTTT.

This clonotype was seen only a few times. The chain joins TRBV29-1 to TRBJ2-5; D is unclear. This CDR3 is 11 amino acids long. Germline-derived CDR1 and CDR2 are SQVTM and ANQGSEA. Trimming cost V 4 bases and J 7 bases, with 10 bases left between them. CDR3 nucleotide sequence: TGCAGCGTTGGATCCCGAGGGACCCAGTACTTC. Amino acids: CSVGSRGTQYF.

The chain couples TRBV5-1 to TRBJ2-7, with 9 bases matching TRBD1. Trimming at V came to 3 bases and at J to 5 bases, leaving 9 bases not matched to a gene. Germline V gene lookup returns CDR1 SGHRS and CDR2 YFSETQ. This CDR3 spans 15 amino acids. The CDR3 DNA follows: TGCGCCAGCAGCTGGGCGGACAGGGGCCCCCACGAGCAGTACTTC. This gives the protein CASSWADRGPHEQYF.